This entry features one TCR beta chain sequence. Its target is unknown. Data came from immunoSEQ multiplex PCR; TCRdb stores just in-frame clones and leaves some out. The sample yields fewer than 400,000 clones, 85% to 90% seen once. The source of the sample is a study of Ad26.COV2.S vaccination and SARS-CoV-2 variants. About the study: By the intramuscular route, Ad26.COV2.S was given once, or twice 56 days apart.

Findings and limits, study-wide: Measurement of non-spike TCR breadth gave similar results in vaccine and placebo recipients.

As for treatment: some 19 received Ad26.COV2.S at low or high dose, single or two shots; about five received placebo; per-sample allocation not given. The investigators took samples on day 63 after the first vaccine or placebo injection. SARS-CoV-2 spike from the Wuhan strain was encoded by the vaccine, an Ad26 vector. The V gene lost 5 bases and the J gene lost 1 base, with 11 bases spanning the gap. This CDR3 contains 14 residues. Germline V lookup: CDR1 MNHEY, CDR2 SVGAGI. Material: peripheral blood, obtained in a trial of Ad26.COV2.S vaccine versus placebo. This TCR was sampled from a person between 18 and 65 years old who received the Ad26.COV2.S COVID-19 vaccine or a placebo. The chain recombines TRBV6-5 with TRBJ1-1; no clear D gene. In nucleotides, the CDR3 is TGTGCCAGCAGTATACCTGGTGGGAACACTGAAGCTTTCTTT. Translating it yields CASSIPGGNTEAFF.